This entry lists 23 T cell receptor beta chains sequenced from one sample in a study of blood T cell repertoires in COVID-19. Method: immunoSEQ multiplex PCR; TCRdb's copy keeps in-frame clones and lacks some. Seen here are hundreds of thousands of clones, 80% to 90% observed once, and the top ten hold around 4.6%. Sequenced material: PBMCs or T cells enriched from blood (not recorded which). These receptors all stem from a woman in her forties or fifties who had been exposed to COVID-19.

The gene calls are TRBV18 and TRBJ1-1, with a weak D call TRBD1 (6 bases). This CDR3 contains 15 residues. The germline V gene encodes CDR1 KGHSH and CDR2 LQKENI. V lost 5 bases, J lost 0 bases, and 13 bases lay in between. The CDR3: CASSKRGIVNTEAFF. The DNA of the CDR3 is TGTGCCAGCTCAAAAAGGGGGATTGTGAACACTGAAGCTTTCTTT.

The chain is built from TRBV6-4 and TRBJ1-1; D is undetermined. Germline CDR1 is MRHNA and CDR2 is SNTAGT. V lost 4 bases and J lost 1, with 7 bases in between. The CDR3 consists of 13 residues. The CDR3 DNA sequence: TGTGCCAGCAGTGCCACAAGGAACACTGAAGCTTTCTTT. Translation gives CASSATRNTEAFF.

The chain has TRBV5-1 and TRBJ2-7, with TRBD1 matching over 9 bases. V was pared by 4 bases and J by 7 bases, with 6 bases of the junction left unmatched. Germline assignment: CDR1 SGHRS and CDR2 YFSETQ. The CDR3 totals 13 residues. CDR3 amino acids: CASSPGTGTEQYF. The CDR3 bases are TGCGCCAGCAGCCCGGGGACAGGGACGGAGCAGTACTTC. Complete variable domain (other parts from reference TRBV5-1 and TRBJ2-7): KAGVTQTPRYLIKTRGQQVTLSCSPISGHRSVSWYQQTPGQGLQFLFEYFSETQRNKGNFPGRFSGRQFSNSRSEMNVSTLELGDSALYLCASSPGTGTEQYFGPGTRLTVT.

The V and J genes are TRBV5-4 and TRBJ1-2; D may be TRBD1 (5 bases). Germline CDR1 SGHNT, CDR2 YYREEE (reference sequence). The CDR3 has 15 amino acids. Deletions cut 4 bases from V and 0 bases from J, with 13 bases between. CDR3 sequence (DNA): TGTGCCAGCAGCCTTCCGGGACTGCCTAACTATGGCTACACCTTC. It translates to CASSLPGLPNYGYTF.

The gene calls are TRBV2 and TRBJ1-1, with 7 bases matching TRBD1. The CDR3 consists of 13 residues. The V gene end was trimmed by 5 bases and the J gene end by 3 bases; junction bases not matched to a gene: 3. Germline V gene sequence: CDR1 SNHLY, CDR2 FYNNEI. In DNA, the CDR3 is TGTGCCAGCAGTTTACAGGGGTACACTGAAGCTTTCTTT. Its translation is CASSLQGYTEAFF.

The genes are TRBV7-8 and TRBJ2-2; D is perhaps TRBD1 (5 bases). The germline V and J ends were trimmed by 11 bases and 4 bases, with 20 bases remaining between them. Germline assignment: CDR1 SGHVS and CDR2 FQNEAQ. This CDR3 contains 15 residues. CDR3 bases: TGTGCCTCCACAGACAGTGCTCGAATCACCGGGGAGCTGTTTTTT. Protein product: CASTDSARITGELFF. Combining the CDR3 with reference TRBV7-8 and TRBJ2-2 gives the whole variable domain GAGVSQSPRYKVAKRGQDVALRCDPISGHVSLFWYQQALGQGPEFLTYFQNEAQLDKSGLPSDRFFAERPEGSVSTLKIQRTQQEDSAVYLCASTDSARITGELFFGEGSRLTVL.

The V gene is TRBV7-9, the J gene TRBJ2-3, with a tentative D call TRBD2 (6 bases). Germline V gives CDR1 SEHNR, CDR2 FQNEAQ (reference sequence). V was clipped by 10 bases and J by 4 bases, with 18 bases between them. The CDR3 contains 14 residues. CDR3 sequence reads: CAIATGVFADTQYF. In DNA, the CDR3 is TGTGCCATCGCAACGGGGGTTTTCGCAGATACGCAGTATTTT.

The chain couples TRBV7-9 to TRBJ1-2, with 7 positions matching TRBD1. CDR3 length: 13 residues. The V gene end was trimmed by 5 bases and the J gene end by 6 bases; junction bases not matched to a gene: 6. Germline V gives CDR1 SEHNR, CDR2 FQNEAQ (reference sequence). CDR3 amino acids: CASSRPQGDGYTF. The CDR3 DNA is TGTGCCAGCAGCCGCCCCCAGGGGGATGGCTACACCTTC.

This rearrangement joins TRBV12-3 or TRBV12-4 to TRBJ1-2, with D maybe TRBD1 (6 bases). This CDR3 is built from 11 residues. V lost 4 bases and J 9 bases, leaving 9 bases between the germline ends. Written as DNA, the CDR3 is TGTGCCAGCAGTTCTCAGGGGAGCTACACCTTC. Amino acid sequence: CASSSQGSYTF.

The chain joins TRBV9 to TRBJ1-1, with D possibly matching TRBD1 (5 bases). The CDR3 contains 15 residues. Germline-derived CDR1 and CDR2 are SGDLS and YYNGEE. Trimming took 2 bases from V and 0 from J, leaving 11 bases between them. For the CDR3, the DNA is TGTGCCAGCAGCGTGGGGCCCATCATGAACACTGAAGCTTTCTTT. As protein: CASSVGPIMNTEAFF.

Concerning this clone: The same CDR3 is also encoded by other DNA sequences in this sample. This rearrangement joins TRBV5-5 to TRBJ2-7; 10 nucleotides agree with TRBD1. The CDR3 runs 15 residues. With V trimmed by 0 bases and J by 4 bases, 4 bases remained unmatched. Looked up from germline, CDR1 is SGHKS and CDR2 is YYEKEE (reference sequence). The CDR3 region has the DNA TGTGCCAGCAGCTTGGAGGGACAGGGGAGGTACGAGCAGTACTTC. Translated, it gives CASSLEGQGRYEQYF.

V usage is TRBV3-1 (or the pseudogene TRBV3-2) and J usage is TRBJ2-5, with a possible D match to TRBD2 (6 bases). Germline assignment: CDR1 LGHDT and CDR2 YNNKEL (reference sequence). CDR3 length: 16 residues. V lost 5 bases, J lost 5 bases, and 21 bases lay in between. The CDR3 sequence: CASSTSGSGFSETQYF. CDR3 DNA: TGTGCCAGCAGCACAAGCGGGTCGGGTTTCTCTGAGACCCAGTACTTC.

CDR3 coding DNA: TGTGCCAGTAGGGGAGACACTGAAGCTTTCTTT. Its translation: CASRGDTEAFF. The V call is TRBV19, the J call TRBJ1-1; unclear D gene. Looked up from germline, CDR1 is LNHDA and CDR2 is SQIVND (reference sequence). V was pared by 6 bases and J by 3 bases, with 5 bases between. The CDR3 is made up of 11 amino acids.

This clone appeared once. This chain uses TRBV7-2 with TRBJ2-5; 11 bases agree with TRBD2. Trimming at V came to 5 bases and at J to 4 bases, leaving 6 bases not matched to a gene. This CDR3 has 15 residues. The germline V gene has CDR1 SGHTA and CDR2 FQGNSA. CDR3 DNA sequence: TGTGCCAGCAGCCTTAGCGGGGGGGCGAGAGAGACCCAGTACTTC. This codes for CASSLSGGARETQYF.

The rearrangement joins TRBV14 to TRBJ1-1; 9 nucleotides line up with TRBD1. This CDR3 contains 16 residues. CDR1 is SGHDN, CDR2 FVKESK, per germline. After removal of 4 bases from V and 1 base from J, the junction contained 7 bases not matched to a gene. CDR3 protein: CASSRYTGQGNTEAFF. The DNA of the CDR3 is TGTGCCAGCAGCCGCTACACGGGACAGGGGAACACTGAAGCTTTCTTT.

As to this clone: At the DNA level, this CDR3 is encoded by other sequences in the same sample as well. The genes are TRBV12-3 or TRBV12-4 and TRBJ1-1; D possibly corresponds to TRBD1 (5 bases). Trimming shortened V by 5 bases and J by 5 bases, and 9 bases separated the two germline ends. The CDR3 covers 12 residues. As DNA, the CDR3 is TGTGCCAGCAGTAGACAGTTTACTGAAGCTTTCTTT. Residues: CASSRQFTEAFF.

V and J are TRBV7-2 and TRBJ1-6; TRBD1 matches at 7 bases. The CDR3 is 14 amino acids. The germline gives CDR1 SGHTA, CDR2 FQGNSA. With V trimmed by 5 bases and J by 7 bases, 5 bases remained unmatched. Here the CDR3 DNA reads TGTGCCAGCAGCCAGGGACAGTACAATTCACCCCTCCACTTT. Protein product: CASSQGQYNSPLHF.

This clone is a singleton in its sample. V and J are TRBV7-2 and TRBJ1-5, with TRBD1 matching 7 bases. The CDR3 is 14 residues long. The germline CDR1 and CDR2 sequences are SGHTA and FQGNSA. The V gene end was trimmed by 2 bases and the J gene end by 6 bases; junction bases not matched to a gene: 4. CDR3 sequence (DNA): TGTGCCAGCAGCTTACGACAGGGAGGTCAGCCCCAGCATTTT. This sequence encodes CASSLRQGGQPQHF.

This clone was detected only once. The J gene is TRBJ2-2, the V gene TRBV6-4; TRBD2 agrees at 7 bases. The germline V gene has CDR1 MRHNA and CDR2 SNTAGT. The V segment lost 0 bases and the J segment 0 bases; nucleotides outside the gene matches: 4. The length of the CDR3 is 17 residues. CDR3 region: CASSDSKRGANTGELFF. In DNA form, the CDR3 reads TGTGCCAGCAGTGACTCCAAACGGGGGGCGAACACCGGGGAGCTGTTTTTT.

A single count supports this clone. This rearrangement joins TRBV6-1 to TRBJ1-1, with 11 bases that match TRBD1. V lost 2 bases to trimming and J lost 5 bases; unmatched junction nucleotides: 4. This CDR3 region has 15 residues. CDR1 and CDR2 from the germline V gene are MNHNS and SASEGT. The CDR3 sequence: CASSELGTGGTEAFF. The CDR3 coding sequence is TGTGCCAGCAGTGAACTGGGGACAGGGGGGACTGAAGCTTTCTTT.

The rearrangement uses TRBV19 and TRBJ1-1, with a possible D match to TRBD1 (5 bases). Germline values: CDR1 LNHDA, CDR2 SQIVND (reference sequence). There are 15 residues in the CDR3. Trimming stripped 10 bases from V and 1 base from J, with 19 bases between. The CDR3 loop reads CATMLWGDRNTEAFF. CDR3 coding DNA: TGTGCCACCATGCTCTGGGGCGATCGGAACACTGAAGCTTTCTTT.

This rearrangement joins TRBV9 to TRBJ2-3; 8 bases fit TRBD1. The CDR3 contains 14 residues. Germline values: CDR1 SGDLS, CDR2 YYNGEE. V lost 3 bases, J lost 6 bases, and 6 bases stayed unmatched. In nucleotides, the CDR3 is TGTGCCAGCAGCGCCGGGACAGGCCGGGATACGCAGTATTTT. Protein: CASSAGTGRDTQYF.

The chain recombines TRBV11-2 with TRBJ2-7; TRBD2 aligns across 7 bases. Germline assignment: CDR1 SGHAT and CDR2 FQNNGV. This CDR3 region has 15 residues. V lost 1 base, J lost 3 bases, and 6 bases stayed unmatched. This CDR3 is CASSLGEGLDYEQYF. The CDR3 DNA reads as TGTGCCAGCAGCTTAGGGGAGGGGCTGGACTACGAGCAGTACTTC.